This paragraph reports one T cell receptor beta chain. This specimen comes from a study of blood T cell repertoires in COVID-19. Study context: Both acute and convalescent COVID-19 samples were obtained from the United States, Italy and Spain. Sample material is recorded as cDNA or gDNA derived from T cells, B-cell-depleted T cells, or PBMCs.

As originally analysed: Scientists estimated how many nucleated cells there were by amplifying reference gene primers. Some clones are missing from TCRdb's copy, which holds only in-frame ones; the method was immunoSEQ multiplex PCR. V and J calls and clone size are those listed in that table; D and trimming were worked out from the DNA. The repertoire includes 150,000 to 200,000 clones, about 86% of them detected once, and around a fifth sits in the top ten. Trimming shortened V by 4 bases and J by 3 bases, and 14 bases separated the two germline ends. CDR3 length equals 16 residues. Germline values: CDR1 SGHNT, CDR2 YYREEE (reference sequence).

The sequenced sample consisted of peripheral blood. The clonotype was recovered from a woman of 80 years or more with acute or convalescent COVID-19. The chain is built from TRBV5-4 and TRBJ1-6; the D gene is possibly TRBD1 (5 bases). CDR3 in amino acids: CASSQTQDYYNSPLHF. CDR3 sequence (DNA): TGTGCCAGCAGCCAAACACAGGATTACTATAATTCACCCCTCCACTTT.